The subject of this entry is one T cell receptor beta chain. The libraries of TRB cDNA were prepared using 5' RACE with UMI labels. TCRdb re-called the 5' RACE reads and gives one entry per CDR3 protein, without DNA. The sample features 90,000 to 95,000 distinct CDR3 sequences, with over 1.5% in its top ten. Germline values: CDR1 SQVTM, CDR2 ANQGSEA. The CDR3 length is 13 residues. This record comes from a study of CXCR3-negative and CXCR3-positive naive CD8 T cells. The genes are TRBV29-1 and TRBJ2-2. This clonotype originated in a human donor in good health. Some clones in this sample may be carry-over from other donors' samples. Material: naive CXCR3- CD8+ T cells from blood. The subset is: CD45RO-CCR7+CD27+CD95- naive CD8+ T cells lacking CXCR3 (TNR3-). CDR3 loop: CSGHETHTGELFF.